There are a few counts of the clone carrying this T cell receptor beta chain. As yet, its antigen is unknown. The data are from a study of cytomegalovirus exposure and HLA in healthy donors. Germline values: CDR1 SEHNR, CDR2 FQNEAQ (reference sequence). The CDR3 is made up of 13 amino acids. Trimming shortened V by 1 base and J by 2 bases, and 5 bases separated the two germline ends. Broader study findings: Later, TCR association rates were found to vary by HLA locus, highest for DRB1 and lowest for HLA-C.

The PCR made use of 60 Vbeta and 13 Jbeta primers. TCRdb keeps only in-frame clones here, not all; method: immunoSEQ multiplex PCR. The sample carries roughly 78,000 clones, around 70% recorded once. This TCR was recovered from a man aged 40-49 years in good health and CMV-seropositive. The sample taken for sequencing was PBMCs. This sequence joins TRBV7-9 and TRBJ1-2; the D is unclear. CDR3 protein: CASSLDGNYGYTF. The CDR3 nucleotides are TGTGCCAGCAGCTTAGACGGGAACTATGGCTACACCTTC.